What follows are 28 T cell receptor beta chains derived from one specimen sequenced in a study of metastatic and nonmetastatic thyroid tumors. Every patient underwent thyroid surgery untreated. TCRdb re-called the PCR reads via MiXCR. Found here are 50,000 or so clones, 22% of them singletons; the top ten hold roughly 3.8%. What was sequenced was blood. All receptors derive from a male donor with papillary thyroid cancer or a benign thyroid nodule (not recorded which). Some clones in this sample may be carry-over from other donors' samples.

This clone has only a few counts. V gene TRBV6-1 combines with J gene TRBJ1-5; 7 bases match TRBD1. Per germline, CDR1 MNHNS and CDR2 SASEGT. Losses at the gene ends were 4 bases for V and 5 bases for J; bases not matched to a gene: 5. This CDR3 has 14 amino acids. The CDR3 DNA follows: TGTGCCAGCAGTGTCACAGGGGCGTATCAGCCCCAGCATTTT. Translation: CASSVTGAYQPQHF.

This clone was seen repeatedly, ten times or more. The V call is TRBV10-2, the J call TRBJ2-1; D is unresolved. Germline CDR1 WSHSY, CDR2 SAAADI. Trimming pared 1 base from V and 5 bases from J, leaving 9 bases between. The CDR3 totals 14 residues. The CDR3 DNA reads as TGCGCCAGCAGTGAGTTGCAGAACCACAATGAGCAGTTCTTC. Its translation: CASSELQNHNEQFF.

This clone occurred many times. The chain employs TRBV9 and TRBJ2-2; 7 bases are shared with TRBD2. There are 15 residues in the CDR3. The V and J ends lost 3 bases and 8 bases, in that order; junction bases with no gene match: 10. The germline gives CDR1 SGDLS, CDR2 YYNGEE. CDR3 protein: CASSAGGRMIGELFF. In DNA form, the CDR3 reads TGTGCCAGCAGCGCCGGCGGGAGAATGATAGGGGAGCTGTTTTTT.

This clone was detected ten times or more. The CDR3 reads CASSYAGEGQEQYF. The CDR3 bases are TGTGCCAGCAGTTACGCGGGAGAGGGTCAGGAGCAGTACTTC. The V gene is TRBV12-3 or TRBV12-4, the J gene TRBJ2-7; TRBD2 matches 7 bases. This CDR3 is 14 amino acids long. Trimming removed 4 bases from V and 7 bases from J; junction bases left unmatched: 10.

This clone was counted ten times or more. The CDR3 is CSVYYRDRLMEAFF. CDR3 coding DNA: TGCAGCGTCTATTACCGGGACCGCCTGATGGAAGCTTTCTTT. V usage is TRBV29-1 and J usage is TRBJ1-1; the D gene is possibly TRBD1 (5 bases). Trimming left V 6 bases short and J 8 bases short, with 22 bases between. The CDR3 spans 14 residues. Germline-derived CDR1 and CDR2 are SQVTM and ANQGSEA.

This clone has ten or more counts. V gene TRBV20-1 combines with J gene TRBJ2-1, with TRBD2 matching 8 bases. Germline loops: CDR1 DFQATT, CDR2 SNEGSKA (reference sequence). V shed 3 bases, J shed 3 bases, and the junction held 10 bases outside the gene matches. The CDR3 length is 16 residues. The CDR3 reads CSASVYPSGGYNEQFF. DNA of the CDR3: TGCAGTGCTAGTGTTTACCCGAGCGGGGGCTACAATGAGCAGTTCTTC.

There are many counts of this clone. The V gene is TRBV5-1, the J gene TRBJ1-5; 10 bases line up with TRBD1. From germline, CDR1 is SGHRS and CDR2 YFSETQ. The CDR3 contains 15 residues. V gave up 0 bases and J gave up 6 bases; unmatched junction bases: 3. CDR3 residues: CASSLGTGGGQPQHF. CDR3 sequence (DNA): TGCGCCAGCAGCTTGGGGACAGGGGGTGGTCAGCCCCAGCATTTT.

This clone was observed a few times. The CDR3: CASSRPLAVAGELFF. Written as DNA, the CDR3 is TGTGCCAGCAGTCGTCCTCTCGCAGTGGCTGGGGAGCTGTTTTTT. The rearrangement links TRBV12-3 or TRBV12-4 to TRBJ2-2, with D unresolved. This CDR3 comprises 15 residues. Trimming left V 5 bases short and J 8 bases short, with 18 bases between.

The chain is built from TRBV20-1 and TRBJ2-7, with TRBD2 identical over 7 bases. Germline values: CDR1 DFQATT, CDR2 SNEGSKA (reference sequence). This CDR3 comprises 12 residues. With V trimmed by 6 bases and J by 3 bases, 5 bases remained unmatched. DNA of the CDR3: TGCAGTGCCAACCCTAGCGGCTACGAGCAGTACTTC. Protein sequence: CSANPSGYEQYF.

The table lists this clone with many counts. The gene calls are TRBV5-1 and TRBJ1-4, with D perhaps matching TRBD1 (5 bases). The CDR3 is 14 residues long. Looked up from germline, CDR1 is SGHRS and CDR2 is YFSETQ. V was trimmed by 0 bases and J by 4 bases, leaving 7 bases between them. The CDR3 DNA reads TGCGCCAGCAGCTTGGACGGGGGTAATGAAAAACTGTTTTTT. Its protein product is CASSLDGGNEKLFF.

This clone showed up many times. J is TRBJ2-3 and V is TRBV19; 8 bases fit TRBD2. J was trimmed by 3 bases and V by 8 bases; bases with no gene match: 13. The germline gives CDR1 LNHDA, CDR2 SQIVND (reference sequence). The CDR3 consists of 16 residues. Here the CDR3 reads CASGLGAGGGTDTQYF. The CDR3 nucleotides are TGTGCCAGTGGGTTAGGGGCGGGAGGTGGAACAGATACGCAGTATTTT.

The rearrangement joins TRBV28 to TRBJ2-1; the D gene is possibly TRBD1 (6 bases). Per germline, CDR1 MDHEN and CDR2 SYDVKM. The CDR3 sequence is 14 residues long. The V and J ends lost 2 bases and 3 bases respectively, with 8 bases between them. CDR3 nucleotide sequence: TGTGCCAGCAGTTTAGGGACATACTACAATGAGCAGTTCTTC. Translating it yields CASSLGTYYNEQFF.

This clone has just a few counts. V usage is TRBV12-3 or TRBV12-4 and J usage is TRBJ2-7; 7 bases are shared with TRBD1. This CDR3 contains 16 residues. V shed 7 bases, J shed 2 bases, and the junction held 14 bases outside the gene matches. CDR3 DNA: TGTGCCAGCACCTCGACCACAGGGGACCCAACCTACGAGCAGTACTTC. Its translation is CASTSTTGDPTYEQYF.

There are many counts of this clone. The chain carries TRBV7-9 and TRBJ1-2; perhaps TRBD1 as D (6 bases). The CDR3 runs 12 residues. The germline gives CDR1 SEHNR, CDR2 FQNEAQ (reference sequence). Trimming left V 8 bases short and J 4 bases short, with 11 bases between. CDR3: CASLRDTYGYTF. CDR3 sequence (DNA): TGTGCCAGCCTAAGGGACACCTATGGCTACACCTTC.

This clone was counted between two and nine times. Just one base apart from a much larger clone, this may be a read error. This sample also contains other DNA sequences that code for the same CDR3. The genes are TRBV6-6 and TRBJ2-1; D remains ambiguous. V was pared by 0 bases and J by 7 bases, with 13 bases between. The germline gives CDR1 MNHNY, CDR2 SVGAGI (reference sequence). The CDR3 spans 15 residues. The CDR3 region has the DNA TGTGCCAGCAGTTACTCGAAGGGTATCGCGAATGAGCAGTTCTTC. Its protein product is CASSYSKGIANEQFF.

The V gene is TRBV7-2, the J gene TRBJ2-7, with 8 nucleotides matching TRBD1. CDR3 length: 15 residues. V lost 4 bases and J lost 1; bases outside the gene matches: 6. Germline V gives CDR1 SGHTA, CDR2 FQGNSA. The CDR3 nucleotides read TGTGCCAGCAGCTACCGGGACAGGCTATCCTACGAGCAGTACTTC. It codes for CASSYRDRLSYEQYF.

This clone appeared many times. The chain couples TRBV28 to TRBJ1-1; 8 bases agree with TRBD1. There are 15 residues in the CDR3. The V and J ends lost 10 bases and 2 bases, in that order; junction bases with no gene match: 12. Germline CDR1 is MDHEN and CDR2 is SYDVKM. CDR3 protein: CAIGQGLLVNTEAFF. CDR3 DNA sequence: TGTGCCATCGGACAGGGTCTTTTGGTAAACACTGAAGCTTTCTTT.

The CDR3 protein is CASSQATAALHF. The CDR3 region has the DNA TGTGCCAGCAGCCAGGCAACAGCCGCCCTCCACTTT. This chain uses TRBV3-1 with TRBJ1-6; no clear D. This CDR3 region has 12 residues. V shed 3 bases and J shed 14 bases, with 11 bases lying between them. Germline lookup yields CDR1 LGHDT and CDR2 YNNKEL (reference sequence). Complete variable domain (other parts from reference TRBV3-1 and TRBJ1-6): DTAVSQTPKYLVTQMGNDKSIKCEQNLGHDTMYWYKQDSKKFLKIMFSYNNKELIINETVPNRFSPKSPDKAHLNLHINSLELGDSAVYFCASSQATAALHFGNGTRLTVT.

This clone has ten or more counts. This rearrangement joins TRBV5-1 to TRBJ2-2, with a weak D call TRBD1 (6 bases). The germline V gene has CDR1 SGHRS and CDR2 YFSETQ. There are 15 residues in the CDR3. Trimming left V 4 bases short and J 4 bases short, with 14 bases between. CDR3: CASSVPTGSTGELFF. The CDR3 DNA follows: TGCGCCAGCAGCGTACCGACAGGCAGCACCGGGGAGCTGTTTTTT.

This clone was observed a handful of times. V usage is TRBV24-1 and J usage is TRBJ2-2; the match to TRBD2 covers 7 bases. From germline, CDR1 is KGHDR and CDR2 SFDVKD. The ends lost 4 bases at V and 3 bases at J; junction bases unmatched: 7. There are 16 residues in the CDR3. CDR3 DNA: TGTGCCACCAGTGACCCTCTGGCGGGGGACACCGGGGAGCTGTTTTTT. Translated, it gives CATSDPLAGDTGELFF.

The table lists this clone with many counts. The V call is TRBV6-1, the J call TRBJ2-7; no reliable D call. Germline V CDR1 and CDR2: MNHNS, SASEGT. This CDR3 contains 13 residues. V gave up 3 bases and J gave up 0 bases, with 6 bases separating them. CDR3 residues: CASSDGISYEQYF. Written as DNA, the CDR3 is TGTGCCAGCAGTGATGGGATCTCCTACGAGCAGTACTTC.

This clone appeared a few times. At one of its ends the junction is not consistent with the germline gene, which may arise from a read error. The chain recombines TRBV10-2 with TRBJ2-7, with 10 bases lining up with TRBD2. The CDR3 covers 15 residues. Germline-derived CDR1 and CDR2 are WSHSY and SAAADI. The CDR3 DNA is TGCACCAGCAGTGAGGGACTAGCGTCCTACTACGAGCAGTACTTC. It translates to CTSSEGLASYYEQYF.

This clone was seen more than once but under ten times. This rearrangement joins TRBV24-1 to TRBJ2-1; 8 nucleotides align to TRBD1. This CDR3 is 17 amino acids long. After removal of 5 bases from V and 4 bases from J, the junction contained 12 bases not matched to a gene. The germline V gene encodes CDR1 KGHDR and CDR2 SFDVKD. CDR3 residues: CATSAWMTGEGYNEQFF. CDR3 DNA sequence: TGTGCCACCAGTGCGTGGATGACAGGGGAAGGATACAATGAGCAGTTCTTC.

The CDR3 region is CASSQTCLRWETQYF. For the CDR3, the DNA is TGCGCCAGCAGCCAAACATGCCTTCGTTGGGAGACCCAGTACTTC. The V and J genes are TRBV4-1 and TRBJ2-5, with D hard to call. V lost 2 bases, J lost 5 bases, and 15 bases lay in between. CDR1 MGHRA and CDR2 YSYEKL come from the germline V gene. The CDR3 runs 15 residues.

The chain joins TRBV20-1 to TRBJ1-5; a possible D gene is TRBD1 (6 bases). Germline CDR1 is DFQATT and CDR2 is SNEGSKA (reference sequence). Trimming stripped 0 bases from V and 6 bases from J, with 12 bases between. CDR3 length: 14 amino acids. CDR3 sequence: CSARDQQGTQPQHF. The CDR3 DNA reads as TGCAGTGCTAGAGATCAGCAGGGGACTCAGCCCCAGCATTTT.

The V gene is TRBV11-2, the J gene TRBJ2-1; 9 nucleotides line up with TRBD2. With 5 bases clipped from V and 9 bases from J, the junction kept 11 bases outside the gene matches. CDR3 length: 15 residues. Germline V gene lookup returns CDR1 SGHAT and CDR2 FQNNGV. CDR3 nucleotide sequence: TGTGCCAGCAGCCCCTGGACTAGCGTTGGAGGTGAGCAGTTCTTC. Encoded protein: CASSPWTSVGGEQFF.

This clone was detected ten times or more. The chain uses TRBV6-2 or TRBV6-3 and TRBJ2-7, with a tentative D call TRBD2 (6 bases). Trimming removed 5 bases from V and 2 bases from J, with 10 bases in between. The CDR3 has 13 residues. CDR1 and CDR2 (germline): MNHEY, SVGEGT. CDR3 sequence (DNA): TGTGCCAGCAGTGCGGGGCCGACCTACGAGCAGTACTTC. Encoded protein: CASSAGPTYEQYF.

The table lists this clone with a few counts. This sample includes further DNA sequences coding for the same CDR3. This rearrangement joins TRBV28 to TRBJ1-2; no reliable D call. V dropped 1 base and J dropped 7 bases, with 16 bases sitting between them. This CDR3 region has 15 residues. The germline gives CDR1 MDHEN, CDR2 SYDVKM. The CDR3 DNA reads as TGTGCCAGCAGTTTATACAGCGCAGACCGGCGTGGCTACACCTTC. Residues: CASSLYSADRRGYTF.